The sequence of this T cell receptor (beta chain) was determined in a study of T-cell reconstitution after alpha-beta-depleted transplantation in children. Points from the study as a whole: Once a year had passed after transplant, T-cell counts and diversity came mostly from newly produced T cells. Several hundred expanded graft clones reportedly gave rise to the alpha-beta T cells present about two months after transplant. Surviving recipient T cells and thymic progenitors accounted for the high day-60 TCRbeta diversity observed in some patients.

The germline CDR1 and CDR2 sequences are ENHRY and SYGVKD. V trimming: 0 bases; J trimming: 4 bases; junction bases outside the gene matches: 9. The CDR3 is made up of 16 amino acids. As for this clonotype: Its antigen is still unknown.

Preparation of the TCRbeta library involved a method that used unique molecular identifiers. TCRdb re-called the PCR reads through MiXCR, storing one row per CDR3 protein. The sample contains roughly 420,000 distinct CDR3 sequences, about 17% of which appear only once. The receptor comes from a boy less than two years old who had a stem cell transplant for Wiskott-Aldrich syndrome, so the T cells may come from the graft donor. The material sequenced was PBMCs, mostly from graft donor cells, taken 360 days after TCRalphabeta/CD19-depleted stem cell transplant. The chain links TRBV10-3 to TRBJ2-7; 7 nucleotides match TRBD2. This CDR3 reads CAISESIPGGPYEQYF. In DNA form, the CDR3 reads TGTGCCATCAGTGAGTCGATTCCGGGAGGCCCATACGAGCAGTACTTC.